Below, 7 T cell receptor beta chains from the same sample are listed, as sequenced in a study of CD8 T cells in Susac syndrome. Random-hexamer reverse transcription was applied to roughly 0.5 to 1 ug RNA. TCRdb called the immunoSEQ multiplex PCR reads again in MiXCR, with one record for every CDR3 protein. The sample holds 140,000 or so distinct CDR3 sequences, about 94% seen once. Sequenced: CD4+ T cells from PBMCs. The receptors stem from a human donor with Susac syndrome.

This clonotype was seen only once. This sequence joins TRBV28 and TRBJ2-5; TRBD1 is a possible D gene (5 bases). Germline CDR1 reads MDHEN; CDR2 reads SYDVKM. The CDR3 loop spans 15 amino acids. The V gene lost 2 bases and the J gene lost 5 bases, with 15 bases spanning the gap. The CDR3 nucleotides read TGTGCCAGCAGTTTAGGTGGGCAGGGTCATGAGACCCAGTACTTC. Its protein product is CASSLGGQGHETQYF.

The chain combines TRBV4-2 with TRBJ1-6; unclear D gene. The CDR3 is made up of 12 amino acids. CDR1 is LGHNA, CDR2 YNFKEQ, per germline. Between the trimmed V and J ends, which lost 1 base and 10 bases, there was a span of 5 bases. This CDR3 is CASSQVRSPLHF. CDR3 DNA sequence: TGTGCCAGCAGCCAAGTGCGGTCACCCCTCCACTTT.

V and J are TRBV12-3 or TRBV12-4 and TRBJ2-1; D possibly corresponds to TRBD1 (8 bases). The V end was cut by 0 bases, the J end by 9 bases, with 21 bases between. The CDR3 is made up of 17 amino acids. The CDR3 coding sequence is TGTGCCAGCAGTTTAGCGCGGGGGACAGGAATAGCGGGTGAGCAGTTCTTC. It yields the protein CASSLARGTGIAGEQFF.

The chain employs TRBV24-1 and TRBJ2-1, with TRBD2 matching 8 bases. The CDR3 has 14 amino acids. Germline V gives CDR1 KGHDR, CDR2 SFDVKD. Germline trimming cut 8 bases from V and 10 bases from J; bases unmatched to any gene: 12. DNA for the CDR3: TGTGCCACCACCGGGAGGGAGGGCCGAGGAGAGCAGTTCTTC. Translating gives CATTGREGRGEQFF.

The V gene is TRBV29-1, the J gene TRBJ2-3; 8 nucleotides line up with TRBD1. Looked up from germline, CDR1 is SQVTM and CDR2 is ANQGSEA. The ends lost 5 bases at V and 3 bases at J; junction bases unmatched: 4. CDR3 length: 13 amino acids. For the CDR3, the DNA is TGCAGCGTTCGCAACAGGGGGACAGATACGCAGTATTTT. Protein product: CSVRNRGTDTQYF.

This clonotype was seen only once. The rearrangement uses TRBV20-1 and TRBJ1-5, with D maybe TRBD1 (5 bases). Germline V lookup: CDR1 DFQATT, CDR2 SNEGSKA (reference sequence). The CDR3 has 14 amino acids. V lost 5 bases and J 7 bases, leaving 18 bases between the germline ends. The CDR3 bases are TGCAGTGCTCGGGGCAGGGAAGGAGGGCAGCCCCAGCATTTT. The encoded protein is CSARGREGGQPQHF.

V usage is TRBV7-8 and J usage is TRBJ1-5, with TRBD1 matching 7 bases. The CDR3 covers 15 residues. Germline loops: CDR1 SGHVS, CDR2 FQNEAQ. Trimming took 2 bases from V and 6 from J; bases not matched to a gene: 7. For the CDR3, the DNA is TGTGCCAGCAGCTTAAAGGGGGCTTGGGGTCAGCCCCAGCATTTT. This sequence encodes CASSLKGAWGQPQHF. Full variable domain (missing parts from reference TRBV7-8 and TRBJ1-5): GAGVSQSPRYKVAKRGQDVALRCDPISGHVSLFWYQQALGQGPEFLTYFQNEAQLDKSGLPSDRFFAERPEGSVSTLKIQRTQQEDSAVYLCASSLKGAWGQPQHFGDGTRLSIL.